A single count supports the clone carrying this T cell receptor (beta chain). CDR3 length: 14 residues. The data are from a study of shared clonotypes between healthy human individuals. The assay was immunoSEQ multiplex PCR, and TCRdb's table has in-frame clones only and misses some. Among approximately 2,200,000 clones, about 93% were seen once, and the ten largest hold over 1.5%. Naive CD8 cells were CD45RO-negative, positively selected for CCR7, excluding terminally differentiated effector memory CD45RA+ cells. This chain links TRBV21-1 with TRBJ1-2. TRBV21-1 is a listed pseudogene. This clonotype was obtained from a man in his late teens or twenties in good health. Some clones in this sample may be carry-over from other donors' samples. Sequenced: naive CD8+ T cells from PBMCs. In nucleotides, the CDR3 is TGTGCCAGCAGCAAAGTGCGCCATAACTATGGCTACACCTTC. It specifies CASSKVRHNYGYTF.